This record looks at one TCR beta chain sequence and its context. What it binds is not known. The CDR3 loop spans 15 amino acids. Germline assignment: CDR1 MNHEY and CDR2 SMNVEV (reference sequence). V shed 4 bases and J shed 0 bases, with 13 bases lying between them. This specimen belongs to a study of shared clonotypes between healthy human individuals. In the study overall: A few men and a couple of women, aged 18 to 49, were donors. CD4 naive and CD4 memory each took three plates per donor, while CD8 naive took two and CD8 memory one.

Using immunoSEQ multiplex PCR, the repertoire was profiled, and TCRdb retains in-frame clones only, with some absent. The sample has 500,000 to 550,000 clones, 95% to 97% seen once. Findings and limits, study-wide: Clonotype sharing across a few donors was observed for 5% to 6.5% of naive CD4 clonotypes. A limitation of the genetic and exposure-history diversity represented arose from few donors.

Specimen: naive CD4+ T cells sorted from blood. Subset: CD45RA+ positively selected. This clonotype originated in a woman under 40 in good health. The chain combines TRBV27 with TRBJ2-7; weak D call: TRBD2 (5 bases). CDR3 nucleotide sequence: TGTGCCAGCAGTTCATCGACGGGAAACTCCTACGAGCAGTACTTC. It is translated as CASSSSTGNSYEQYF.